The 25 T cell receptor beta chains listed next were all sequenced from one sample in a study of blood T cell repertoires in COVID-19. Only in-frame clones appear in the TCRdb table, and some are missing; sequencing was by immunoSEQ multiplex PCR. The sample consists of more than 200,000 clones, around 81% of them appearing once. Material for sequencing was peripheral blood. These receptors originate from a man aged 45-65 years with active or convalescent COVID-19.

This chain links TRBV5-1 with TRBJ2-7, with D possibly being TRBD2 (6 bases). CDR3 size: 14 residues. Trimming took off 2 bases at V and 7 bases at J, with 16 bases between the two ends. Per germline, CDR1 SGHRS and CDR2 YFSETQ. The CDR3 sequence is CASSFGTGLSEQYF. The CDR3 bases are TGCGCCAGCAGCTTTGGGACTGGCCTTTCTGAGCAGTACTTC.

The chain uses TRBV29-1 and TRBJ2-3; 8 nucleotides match TRBD1. V shed 7 bases, J shed 5 bases, and the junction held 8 bases outside the gene matches. The germline V gene encodes CDR1 SQVTM and CDR2 ANQGSEA. The CDR3 extends over 13 amino acids. CDR3 DNA: TGCAGCGCCGCAGGGGGCGGCGTAGATACGCAGTATTTT. As protein: CSAAGGGVDTQYF.

The chain uses TRBV28 and TRBJ1-5; D call uncertain. CDR3 length equals 14 residues. Trimming left V 7 bases short and J 0 bases short, with 10 bases between. CDR1 is MDHEN, CDR2 SYDVKM, per germline. Here the CDR3 DNA reads TGTGCCAGCAACGGACTGGGTAGCAATCAGCCCCAGCATTTT. It is translated as CASNGLGSNQPQHF.

The chain carries TRBV9 and TRBJ2-3; a weak D match, TRBD2 (6 bases). V lost 0 bases and J lost 1, with 9 bases in between. Germline V CDR1 and CDR2: SGDLS, YYNGEE. CDR3 size: 15 residues. The CDR3 region is CASSVDTGGTDTQYF. The DNA of the CDR3 is TGTGCCAGCAGCGTAGACACGGGGGGCACAGATACGCAGTATTTT.

The chain couples TRBV13 to TRBJ2-3; 8 bases map to TRBD1. The CDR3 sequence is 16 residues long. V shed 5 bases and J 1 base; nucleotides not matched to a gene: 8. CDR1 and CDR2 from the germline V gene are PRHDT and FYEKMQ (reference sequence). CDR3 region: CASSPYSGGGTDTQYF. DNA of the CDR3: TGTGCCAGCAGCCCCTATTCAGGGGGCGGCACAGATACGCAGTATTTT.

The CDR3 nucleotides are TGTGCCAGCAGTTTACCCCTACAGACAGATACGCAGTATTTT. Translated, it gives CASSLPLQTDTQYF. The chain combines TRBV28 with TRBJ2-3; D is unresolved. Trimming cost V 2 bases and J 3 bases, with 9 bases left between them. Germline CDR1 MDHEN, CDR2 SYDVKM. The CDR3 sequence is 14 residues long.

This sequence joins TRBV5-6 and TRBJ2-7; 13 positions match TRBD2. Germline-derived CDR1 and CDR2 are SGHDT and YYEEEE. Trimming removed 0 bases from V and 6 bases from J; junction bases left unmatched: 6. The CDR3 sequence is 16 residues long. CDR3 residues: CASSLVTSGGPSEQYF. The CDR3 DNA is TGTGCCAGCAGCTTGGTGACTAGCGGGGGGCCCTCCGAGCAGTACTTC.

The chain has TRBV30 and TRBJ1-3; D unresolved. CDR1 and CDR2 from the germline V gene are GTSNPN and SVGIG (reference sequence). The CDR3 covers 12 residues. Trimming shortened V by 3 bases and J by 2 bases, and 5 bases separated the two germline ends. CDR3 in DNA: TGTGCCTGGAGCCCTACTGGAAACACCATATATTTT. This translates into CAWSPTGNTIYF.

This clone was recorded a few times. This chain connects TRBV24-1 to TRBJ1-2; TRBD1 matches 8 bases. CDR1 is KGHDR, CDR2 SFDVKD, per germline. This CDR3 region has 15 residues. With 2 bases clipped from V and 6 bases from J, the junction kept 7 bases outside the gene matches. Written as DNA, the CDR3 is TGTGCCACCAGTGATTCCCCGGAACAGGGGGATGGCTACACCTTC. Encoded protein: CATSDSPEQGDGYTF.

The V gene is TRBV7-6, the J gene TRBJ2-7; TRBD1 is a possible D gene (6 bases). The CDR3 has 15 amino acids. Per the germline V gene, CDR1 is SGHVS and CDR2 is FNYEAQ. V lost 2 bases and J 4 bases, leaving 15 bases between the germline ends. CDR3 nucleotides: TGTGCCAGCAGCTTAAGGGGTGGGGGCTGGTACGAGCAGTACTTC. Amino acids: CASSLRGGGWYEQYF.

Note on this clone: The same CDR3 arises from other DNA sequences in this sample as well. This sequence joins TRBV12-3 or TRBV12-4 and TRBJ2-3; D possibly corresponds to TRBD1 (5 bases). The CDR3 sequence is 13 residues long. The V gene lost 6 bases and the J gene lost 1 base, with 8 bases spanning the gap. CDR3 bases: TGTGCCAGCAGCTCCAGGGGCACAGATACGCAGTATTTT. This gives the protein CASSSRGTDTQYF.

V and J are TRBV25-1 and TRBJ1-1; weak D call: TRBD1 (5 bases). V was clipped by 8 bases and J by 5 bases, with 15 bases between them. The CDR3 runs to 13 residues. Germline V lookup: CDR1 MGHDK, CDR2 SYGVNS. This CDR3 reads CASHDRTTTEAFF. The DNA of the CDR3 is TGTGCCAGCCATGATAGGACAACTACTGAAGCTTTCTTT.

This sequence joins TRBV15 and TRBJ2-5, with D possibly being TRBD2 (5 bases). The germline CDR1 and CDR2 sequences are LNHNV and YYDKDF (reference sequence). CDR3 size: 14 residues. V lost 4 bases and J lost 5, with 14 bases in between. The CDR3 coding sequence is TGTGCCACCAGCACAAAGGCGGGTGCCGAGACCCAGTACTTC. Amino acid sequence: CATSTKAGAETQYF.

The CDR3 DNA is TGCGCCAGCAGCACGGATGGGCAGGGGGCCTATGGCTACACCTTC. Its translation is CASSTDGQGAYGYTF. The rearrangement uses TRBV5-1 and TRBJ1-2, with 8 bases that match TRBD1. The CDR3 contains 15 residues. Germline CDR1 reads SGHRS; CDR2 reads YFSETQ. V lost 4 bases to trimming and J lost 4 bases; unmatched junction nucleotides: 9.

The gene calls are TRBV28 and TRBJ2-7, with 11 bases fitting TRBD2. From germline, CDR1 is MDHEN and CDR2 SYDVKM. V was clipped by 8 bases and J by 0 bases; unmatched bases: 6. The CDR3 spans 15 residues. CDR3: CASETSGGYSYEQYF. CDR3 in DNA: TGTGCCAGCGAAACTAGCGGGGGTTACTCCTACGAGCAGTACTTC.

V is TRBV2 and J is TRBJ2-2, with TRBD2 as a possible D gene (6 bases). In germline, CDR1 is SNHLY, CDR2 FYNNEI. V was pared by 6 bases and J by 1 base, with 12 bases between. The CDR3 is 15 amino acids. CDR3 nucleotide sequence: TGTGCCAGCAGCCTCCGGGACTTGAACACCGGGGAGCTGTTTTTT. It encodes CASSLRDLNTGELFF. Filled out from reference TRBV2 and TRBJ2-2, the complete variable domain reads EPEVTQTPSHQVTQMGQEVILRCVPISNHLYFYWYRQILGQKVEFLVSFYNNEISEKSEIFDDQFSVERPDGSNFTLKIRSTKLEDSAMYFCASSLRDLNTGELFFGEGSRLTVL.

This chain connects TRBV9 to TRBJ1-1; D is perhaps TRBD1 (5 bases). The CDR3 extends over 15 amino acids. Germline-derived CDR1 and CDR2 are SGDLS and YYNGEE. Trimming took off 3 bases at V and 1 base at J, with 13 bases between the two ends. The CDR3 region has the DNA TGTGCCAGCAGCGAGACCCCCCAGGGGAACACTGAAGCTTTCTTT. Residues: CASSETPQGNTEAFF.

V gene TRBV5-5 combines with J gene TRBJ2-7; 9 bases are a match to TRBD1. With V trimmed by 5 bases and J by 5 bases, 11 bases remained unmatched. The germline gives CDR1 SGHKS, CDR2 YYEKEE (reference sequence). The CDR3 extends over 15 amino acids. Written as DNA, the CDR3 is TGTGCCAGCAGGCAGCCGGGACAGGGAGTCCACGAGCAGTACTTC. This gives the protein CASRQPGQGVHEQYF.

The chain links TRBV7-9 to TRBJ1-2; D uncertain. The CDR3 is 15 residues long. Germline V gene sequence: CDR1 SEHNR, CDR2 FQNEAQ (reference sequence). V lost 5 bases and J 0 bases, leaving 13 bases between the germline ends. The CDR3: CASSPSGGTNYGYTF. In DNA, the CDR3 is TGTGCCAGCAGCCCGTCCGGCGGCACTAACTATGGCTACACCTTC.

This chain links TRBV12-5 with TRBJ2-7; 10 bases fit TRBD1. Looked up from germline, CDR1 is LGHNT and CDR2 is FRNRAP. The CDR3 is 14 residues long. The V and J ends lost 6 bases and 4 bases, in that order; junction bases with no gene match: 6. CDR3 coding DNA: TGTGCTAGTGGCGGATCGGACAGGGGGTACGAGCAGTACTTC. Translation gives CASGGSDRGYEQYF.

CDR3 nucleotide sequence: TGTGCCAGGATTAACAGGGAAGAGACCCAGTACTTC. Translating it yields CARINREETQYF. The chain carries TRBV6-5 and TRBJ2-5; D may be TRBD1 (6 bases). The V end lost 9 bases, the J end lost 3 bases, and 11 bases lay between the germline ends. CDR1 is MNHEY and CDR2 is SVGAGI in the germline V gene. There are 12 residues in the CDR3.

The chain carries TRBV3-1 (or the pseudogene TRBV3-2) and TRBJ2-2; D unresolved. The CDR3 length is 15 residues. Trimming removed 1 base at V and 6 bases at J, with 12 bases between. Germline V gene lookup returns CDR1 LGHDT and CDR2 YNNKEL (reference sequence). The CDR3, as DNA: TGTGCCAGCAGCCAAGGCGACGCCAGGTCCGGGGAGCTGTTTTTT. It codes for CASSQGDARSGELFF.

This chain connects TRBV12-5 to TRBJ2-7; a weak D match, TRBD1 (5 bases). This CDR3 is built from 15 residues. V was clipped by 2 bases and J by 3 bases, with 14 bases between them. Germline V gene lookup returns CDR1 LGHNT and CDR2 FRNRAP. The CDR3 region has the DNA TGTGCTAGTGGTTTGATTCCAGGGCCCGTCTACGAGCAGTACTTC. Amino acid sequence: CASGLIPGPVYEQYF.

This chain uses TRBV4-2 with TRBJ1-2; maybe TRBD1 (6 bases). The CDR3 is made up of 15 amino acids. Germline assignment: CDR1 LGHNA and CDR2 YNFKEQ. Trimming pared 2 bases from V and 2 bases from J, leaving 12 bases between. CDR3 residues: CASSQRTEKNYGYTF. As DNA, the CDR3 is TGTGCCAGCAGCCAAAGGACAGAAAAGAACTATGGCTACACCTTC.

The rearrangement joins TRBV6-1 to TRBJ2-3; 7 nucleotides match TRBD2. Germline CDR1 is MNHNS and CDR2 is SASEGT. After removal of 3 bases from V and 9 bases from J, the junction contained 9 bases not matched to a gene. The CDR3 sequence is 14 residues long. In nucleotides, the CDR3 is TGTGCCAGCAGTGATTCGGCGGGGGAAGGAACGCAGTATTTT. This encodes CASSDSAGEGTQYF.